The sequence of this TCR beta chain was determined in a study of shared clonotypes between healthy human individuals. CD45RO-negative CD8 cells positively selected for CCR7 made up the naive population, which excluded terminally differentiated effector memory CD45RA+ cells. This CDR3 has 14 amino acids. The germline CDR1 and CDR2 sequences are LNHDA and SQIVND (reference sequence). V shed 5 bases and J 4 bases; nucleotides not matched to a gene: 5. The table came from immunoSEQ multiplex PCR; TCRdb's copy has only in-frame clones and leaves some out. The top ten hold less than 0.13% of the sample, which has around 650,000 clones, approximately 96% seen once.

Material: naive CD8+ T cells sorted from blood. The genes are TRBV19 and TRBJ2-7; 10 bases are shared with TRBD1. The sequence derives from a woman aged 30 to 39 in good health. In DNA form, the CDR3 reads TGTGCCAGTAGTCCGGGACAGGGGAGGTACGAGCAGTACTTC. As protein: CASSPGQGRYEQYF.